This TCR beta chain was identified in a study of T cells after yellow fever vaccination (dated by TCRdb to about 2019). Background for the entire study: The SMART-Seq v4 Ultra Low Input RNA kit was used to prepare libraries from fractions with low cell numbers. To follow T-cell clones before and after primary and booster YFV17D yellow fever vaccination, bulk TCR alpha and beta repertoires were sequenced over time. Two healthy male donors made up the cohort, one aged 18 to 29 years and the other aged 30 to 39 years. Blood was collected at multiple timepoints before and after primary and secondary immunization, and bulk PBMC replicates and cell subsets were isolated.

The germline V and J ends show losses of 8 bases and 2 bases respectively, and no gene match explains 8 bases of the junction. Measured from the cysteine to the phenylalanine, the CDR3 is 14 residues long. The read is trimmed to its CDR3 DNA, 42 bases read in frame from base 1. From the germline V gene, CDR1 is MNHNS and CDR2 is SASEGT. There are many counts of this clonotype. Its antigen remains undetermined. No base qualities exist here, and no much larger clone lies one base off it. TCR cDNA was synthesized by 5'RACE template switching, through which a universal primer site and unique molecular identifiers were introduced. cDNA synthesis was primed from both the TCR alpha and TCR beta constant segments. Library amplification used two PCR steps, and the second PCR step added sample barcodes and sequencing adapters. Sequencing of libraries was done on Illumina HiSeq 2500 (2x100 bp) or NovaSeq (2x150 bp). As for the authors' bioinformatics: MIGEC was used to demultiplex reads and collapse the reads into UMI consensus sequences, and MiXCR was used for V(D)J alignment. Vaccine-responding clonotypes were identified with edgeR using replicate PBMC samples, with FDR below 0.01 and a log2 fold change above 5 up to day 15 being required. Bulk clonotypes were assigned CD4 or CD8 identity according to which sequenced CD4 or CD8 repertoire held them at higher abundance. The public sequencing data were trimmed at Q25 with fastp and processed into clonotypes with MiXCR by TCRdb, which kept only in-frame beta chains. Identical CDR3 protein sequences are pooled into one entry, listed with their most common genes and DNA. The V and J calls and clone size are TCRdb's, not the authors'. This sample holds hundreds of thousands of distinct CDR3 sequences; around an eighth were observed only once. About 14% of the sample comes from the top ten.

The research as a whole found: Computational filtering was needed because FACS-sorted repertoires could contain abundant contaminating clonotypes from the bulk population. A small share of clonotypes occurred in both CD4 and CD8 compartments, likely arising from convergent recombination. Compared with the primary T-cell response, the secondary T-cell response was weaker but faster, peaking on day 5 rather than day 15. Most clones expanded after primary vaccination were re-detected after the booster (96% of CD4 and more than 70% of CD8), suggesting broad memory maintenance. The study included only a couple of donors, which limits how far the findings can be generalized.

Read against the paper, the sample's treatment or condition label means: live attenuated yellow fever vaccine strain. At each blood-draw timepoint, two biological replicates of bulk PBMCs were collected. PBMCs were isolated from peripheral blood using a standard Ficoll-Paque protocol. TriZol was used to extract RNA from bulk PBMCs, CD4 and CD8 fractions, and dextramer-positive and dextramer-negative fractions. The chain is encoded by TRBV6-1 joined to TRBJ2-7, with 8 central nucleotides matching TRBD2. The origin of this receptor is a man aged 30-40 years who received the YFV17D yellow fever vaccine. The source was PBMCs, collected on the day of the yellow fever booster vaccination. The CDR3 protein sequence reads: CASQRGGRTYEQYF. The nucleotide sequence is given as TGTGCCAGCCAGAGAGGCGGGAGGACCTACGAGCAGTACTTC.